Following are 20 T cell receptor beta chains from one sample sequenced in a study of cytomegalovirus exposure and HLA in healthy donors. The assay was immunoSEQ multiplex PCR, and TCRdb's table has in-frame clones only and misses some. The top ten hold 2% to 2.5% of the sample, which has 200,000 to 250,000 clones, more than 75% seen once. Sequenced material: PBMCs. Receptor source: a woman between 18 and 29 years old in good health and CMV-seropositive.

This chain joins TRBV28 and TRBJ1-4, with D possibly matching TRBD1 (5 bases). Germline assignment: CDR1 MDHEN and CDR2 SYDVKM. The CDR3 loop spans 15 amino acids. V was pared by 6 bases and J by 2 bases, with 13 bases between. The CDR3 sequence is CASSPAGGTNEKLFF. The CDR3 DNA is TGTGCCAGCAGCCCGGCCGGGGGGACTAATGAAAAACTGTTTTTT.

The genes are TRBV7-9 and TRBJ1-1, with D hard to call. CDR3 length: 13 amino acids. Germline V gene data show CDR1 as SEHNR and CDR2 as FQNEAQ (reference sequence). The germline V and J ends were trimmed by 4 bases and 0 bases, with 6 bases remaining between them. The CDR3 DNA reads TGTGCCAGCAGCTACAGTTTGAACACTGAAGCTTTCTTT. Its translation is CASSYSLNTEAFF.

The chain recombines TRBV6-1 with TRBJ2-7; D uncertain. The CDR3 runs 13 residues. Between the trimmed V and J ends, which lost 0 bases and 2 bases, there was a span of 5 bases. Germline V gene sequence: CDR1 MNHNS, CDR2 SASEGT. The CDR3 reads CASSEALTYEQYF. CDR3 nucleotides: TGTGCCAGCAGTGAAGCCCTAACCTACGAGCAGTACTTC.

V and J are TRBV4-1 and TRBJ2-3, with TRBD2 matching 12 bases. This CDR3 comprises 18 residues. V was pared by 6 bases and J by 4 bases, with 14 bases of the junction left unmatched. CDR1 is MGHRA, CDR2 YSYEKL, per germline. CDR3 bases: TGCGCCAGCAGGAACGAAACTACGACTAGCGGGAGCGCAGATACGCAGTATTTT. Its translation: CASRNETTTSGSADTQYF.

The chain recombines TRBV4-1 with TRBJ2-1; TRBD1 might be the D (6 bases). The CDR3 length is 16 residues. Trimming removed 4 bases from V and 0 bases from J, with 13 bases in between. The germline V gene has CDR1 MGHRA and CDR2 YSYEKL. The CDR3 nucleotides are TGCGCCAGCAGCCTTACAGGGTATAGCTCCTACAATGAGCAGTTCTTC. This translates into CASSLTGYSSYNEQFF.

The chain carries TRBV5-6 and TRBJ2-7; 9 bases are a match to TRBD1. The germline gives CDR1 SGHDT, CDR2 YYEEEE. Trimming took 0 bases from V and 2 from J; bases not matched to a gene: 0. This CDR3 has 14 amino acids. The CDR3 loop reads CASSLGTGAYEQYF. The CDR3 nucleotides are TGTGCCAGCAGCTTGGGGACAGGGGCCTACGAGCAGTACTTC.

The chain has TRBV7-9 and TRBJ2-2; D gene unclear. V was pared by 1 base and J by 1 base, with 10 bases between. The V gene's germline CDR1 is SEHNR and CDR2 FQNEAQ (reference sequence). This CDR3 is 16 amino acids long. CDR3 coding DNA: TGTGCCAGCAGCTTAGGCAGGCTGGGGAACACCGGGGAGCTGTTTTTT. Translation gives CASSLGRLGNTGELFF.

CDR3 DNA sequence: TGTGCCTGGAACCCGGGACAGGGATTCAGGGGCTACACCTTC. Its protein product is CAWNPGQGFRGYTF. The chain links TRBV30 to TRBJ1-2; TRBD1 agrees at 9 bases. Trimming took 4 bases from V and 8 from J; bases not matched to a gene: 11. The germline V gene has CDR1 GTSNPN and CDR2 SVGIG (reference sequence). The length of the CDR3 is 14 residues. The whole variable domain, remainder taken from reference TRBV30 and TRBJ1-2, is SQTIHQWPATLVQPVGSPLSLECTVEGTSNPNLYWYRQAAGRGLQLLFYSVGIGQISSEVPQNLSASRPQDRQFILSSKKLLLSDSGFYLCAWNPGQGFRGYTFGSGTRLTVV.

Here the CDR3 reads CASSFYVETDRREQFF. The CDR3 nucleotides read TGCGCCAGCAGCTTTTATGTGGAGACCGATAGGAGGGAGCAGTTCTTC. V gene TRBV5-1 combines with J gene TRBJ2-1, with D possibly being TRBD2 (5 bases). The CDR3 has 16 residues. Germline V CDR1 and CDR2: SGHRS, YFSETQ. Trimming removed 2 bases at V and 10 bases at J, with 22 bases between.

In its sample, this clone was seen once. The rearrangement uses TRBV19 and TRBJ1-2; 7 bases are a match to TRBD1. The CDR3 sequence is 16 residues long. The junction had 12 bases not matched to a gene; V was cut back by 4 bases and J by 4 bases. Germline values: CDR1 LNHDA, CDR2 SQIVND (reference sequence). CDR3 protein: CASSTLTRQGGYGYTF. CDR3 nucleotides: TGTGCCAGTAGTACCCTAACCCGACAGGGCGGCTATGGCTACACCTTC. The whole variable domain, remainder taken from reference TRBV19 and TRBJ1-2, is DGGITQSPKYLFRKEGQNVTLSCEQNLNHDAMYWYRQDPGQGLRLIYYSQIVNDFQKGDIAEGYSVSREKKESFPLTVTSAQKNPTAFYLCASSTLTRQGGYGYTFGSGTRLTVV.

As to this clone: Different DNA sequences within this sample yield the same CDR3. The chain uses TRBV5-6 and TRBJ1-3, with D unresolved. V lost 2 bases and J lost 0, with 9 bases in between. The germline gives CDR1 SGHDT, CDR2 YYEEEE. CDR3 size: 15 residues. CDR3: CASSFVQSSGNTIYF. Here the CDR3 DNA reads TGTGCCAGCAGCTTTGTACAGAGCTCTGGAAACACCATATATTTT.

The rearrangement links TRBV11-2 to TRBJ2-1; 7 bases line up with TRBD2. Germline lookup yields CDR1 SGHAT and CDR2 FQNNGV. V lost 7 bases and J lost 0; bases outside the gene matches: 15. CDR3 length: 18 amino acids. The CDR3 protein is CASNHYGAGEGSYNEQFF. The CDR3 region has the DNA TGTGCCAGCAACCACTACGGGGCGGGAGAAGGCTCCTACAATGAGCAGTTCTTC.

This sequence joins TRBV7-9 and TRBJ2-2, with a weak D call TRBD1 (6 bases). The CDR3 runs 14 residues. V was clipped by 4 bases and J by 8 bases, with 14 bases between them. Germline V gene sequence: CDR1 SEHNR, CDR2 FQNEAQ (reference sequence). The CDR3 sequence is CASSSPRGTGELFF. DNA of the CDR3: TGTGCCAGCAGCTCGCCGAGGGGGACAGGGGAGCTGTTTTTT.

This chain uses TRBV5-6 with TRBJ2-1; weak D call: TRBD2 (5 bases). Germline-derived CDR1 and CDR2 are SGHDT and YYEEEE. The CDR3 length is 14 residues. V lost 4 bases and J 6 bases, leaving 14 bases between the germline ends. CDR3 sequence reads: CASSPPGGFNEQFF. In DNA, the CDR3 is TGTGCCAGCAGCCCCCCTGGAGGTTTCAATGAGCAGTTCTTC. The full variable domain, completed using reference TRBV5-6 and TRBJ2-1, is DAGVTQSPTHLIKTRGQQVTLRCSPKSGHDTVSWYQQALGQGPQFIFQYYEEEERQRGNFPDRFSGHQFPNYSSELNVNALLLGDSALYLCASSPPGGFNEQFFGPGTRLTVL.

This chain connects TRBV19 to TRBJ2-7; 11 bases agree with TRBD2. V was clipped by 4 bases and J by 6 bases; unmatched bases: 2. CDR3 length: 13 amino acids. Looked up from germline, CDR1 is LNHDA and CDR2 is SQIVND (reference sequence). Here the CDR3 DNA reads TGTGCCAGTAGTACCCTAGCGGGAGGCGAGCAGTACTTC. It encodes CASSTLAGGEQYF.

This rearrangement joins TRBV19 to TRBJ2-1; maybe TRBD1 (6 bases). CDR1 and CDR2 from the germline V gene are LNHDA and SQIVND (reference sequence). The V end was cut by 7 bases, the J end by 6 bases, with 10 bases between. The CDR3 runs to 12 residues. The CDR3 loop reads CASNDRSNEQFF. CDR3 in DNA: TGTGCCAGTAATGACAGGAGCAATGAGCAGTTCTTC.

The chain uses TRBV5-1 and TRBJ1-2; TRBD1 is a possible D gene (5 bases). CDR3 length: 16 amino acids. CDR1 and CDR2 from the germline V gene are SGHRS and YFSETQ. V was shortened by 5 bases and J by 1 base, with 18 bases between the two germline ends. CDR3 protein: CASRPLGPMLNYGYTF. DNA for the CDR3: TGCGCCAGCAGGCCACTGGGGCCTATGCTTAACTATGGCTACACCTTC.

V gene TRBV5-4 combines with J gene TRBJ1-2; possible D gene TRBD1, 6 bases. The germline V gene encodes CDR1 SGHNT and CDR2 YYREEE (reference sequence). The V gene lost 5 bases and the J gene lost 2 bases, with 19 bases spanning the gap. This CDR3 contains 16 residues. CDR3 DNA sequence: TGTGCCAGCAGTTCTGACAGGTACCTAGTCAACTATGGCTACACCTTC. Translation gives CASSSDRYLVNYGYTF. The entire variable domain, with the rest obtained from reference TRBV5-4 and TRBJ1-2, is as follows: ETGVTQSPTHLIKTRGQQVTLRCSSQSGHNTVSWYQQALGQGPQFIFQYYREEENGRGNFPPRFSGLQFPNYSSELNVNALELDDSALYLCASSSDRYLVNYGYTFGSGTRLTVV.

This sequence joins TRBV10-3 and TRBJ2-1; TRBD1 is a possible D gene (5 bases). V lost 3 bases, J lost 10 bases, and 13 bases lay in between. The germline V gene encodes CDR1 ENHRY and CDR2 SYGVKD. The CDR3 is 13 residues long. CDR3 residues: CAISDFRVEEQFF. In nucleotides, the CDR3 is TGTGCCATCAGTGACTTCAGGGTCGAAGAGCAGTTCTTC.

The chain recombines TRBV6-1 with TRBJ2-1; 9 nucleotides align to TRBD1. Germline CDR1 MNHNS, CDR2 SASEGT. The CDR3 is made up of 15 amino acids. J lost 2 bases, V lost 5 bases, and 4 bases had no gene match. The CDR3 DNA follows: TGTGCCAGCAGTCCGGGACAGGGACCCTACAATGAGCAGTTCTTC. This translates into CASSPGQGPYNEQFF.